This record covers a single T cell receptor beta chain. Its antigen is as yet unknown. This sample was included in a study of cytomegalovirus exposure and HLA in healthy donors. General study findings and limits: Listed as cytomegalovirus-associated were roughly 180 TCR beta chains.

Using immunoSEQ multiplex PCR, the repertoire was profiled, and TCRdb retains in-frame clones only, with some absent. The sample lists 90,000 to 100,000 clones; roughly 87% were seen once. The germline V gene has CDR1 SGHTA and CDR2 FQGTGA. The V and J ends lost 2 bases and 4 bases respectively, with 15 bases between them. This CDR3 is 16 amino acids long. Specimen: PBMCs. The receptor's source is a man aged 18 to 29 in good health and CMV-seropositive. The rearrangement uses TRBV7-3 and TRBJ2-1; D call uncertain. DNA of the CDR3: TGTGCCAGCAGCTTAGTTCCCCAGCGCCTATACAATGAGCAGTTCTTC. This sequence encodes CASSLVPQRLYNEQFF.